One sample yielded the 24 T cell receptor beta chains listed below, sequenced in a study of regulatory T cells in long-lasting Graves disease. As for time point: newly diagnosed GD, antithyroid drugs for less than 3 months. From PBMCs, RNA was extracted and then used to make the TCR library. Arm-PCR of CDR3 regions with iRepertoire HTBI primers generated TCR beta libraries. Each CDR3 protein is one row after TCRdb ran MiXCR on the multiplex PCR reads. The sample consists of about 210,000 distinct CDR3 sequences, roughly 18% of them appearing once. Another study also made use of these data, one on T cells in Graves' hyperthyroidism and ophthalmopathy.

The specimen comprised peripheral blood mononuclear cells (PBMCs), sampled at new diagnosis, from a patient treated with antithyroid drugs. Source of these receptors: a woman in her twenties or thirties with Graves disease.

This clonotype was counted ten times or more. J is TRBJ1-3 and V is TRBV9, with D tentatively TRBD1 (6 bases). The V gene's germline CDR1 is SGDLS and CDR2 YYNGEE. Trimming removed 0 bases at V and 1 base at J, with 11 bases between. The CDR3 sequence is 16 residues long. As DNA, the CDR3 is TGTGCCAGCAGCGTAGCACAGGGATATTCTGGAAACACCATATATTTT. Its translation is CASSVAQGYSGNTIYF.

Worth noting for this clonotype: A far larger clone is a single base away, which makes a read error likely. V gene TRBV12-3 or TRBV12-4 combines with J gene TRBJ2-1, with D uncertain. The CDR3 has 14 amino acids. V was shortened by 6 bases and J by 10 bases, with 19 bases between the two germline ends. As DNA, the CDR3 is TGTGCCAGCAGAGCTTCAGCCGGAGTCGGCGAGCAGTTCTTC. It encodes CASRASAGVGEQFF.

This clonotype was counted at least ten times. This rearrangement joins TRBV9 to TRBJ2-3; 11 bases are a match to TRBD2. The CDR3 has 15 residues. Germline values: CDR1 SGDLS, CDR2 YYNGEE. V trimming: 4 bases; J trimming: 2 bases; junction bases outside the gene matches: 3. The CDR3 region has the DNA TGTGCCAGCAGCCCACTAGCGGGAGCCACAGATACGCAGTATTTT. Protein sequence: CASSPLAGATDTQYF. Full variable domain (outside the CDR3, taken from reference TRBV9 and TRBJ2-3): DSGVTQTPKHLITATGQRVTLRCSPRSGDLSVYWYQQSLDQGLQFLIQYYNGEERAKGNILERFSAQQFPDLHSELNLSSLELGDSALYFCASSPLAGATDTQYFGPGTRLTVL.

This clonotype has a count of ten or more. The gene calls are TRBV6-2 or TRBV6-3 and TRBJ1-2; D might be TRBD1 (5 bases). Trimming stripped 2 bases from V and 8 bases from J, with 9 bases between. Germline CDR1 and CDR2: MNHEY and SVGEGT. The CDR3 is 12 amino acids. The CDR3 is CASSYAGYGYTF. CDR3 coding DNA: TGTGCCAGCAGTTACGCAGGGTACGGCTACACCTTC.

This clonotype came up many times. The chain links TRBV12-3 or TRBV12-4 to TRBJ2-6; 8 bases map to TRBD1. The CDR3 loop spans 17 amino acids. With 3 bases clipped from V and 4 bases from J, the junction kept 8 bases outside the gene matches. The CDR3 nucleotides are TGTGCCAGCAGTTTTGGTCAGGGGGCAGGGGGGGCCAACGTCCTGACTTTC. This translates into CASSFGQGAGGANVLTF.

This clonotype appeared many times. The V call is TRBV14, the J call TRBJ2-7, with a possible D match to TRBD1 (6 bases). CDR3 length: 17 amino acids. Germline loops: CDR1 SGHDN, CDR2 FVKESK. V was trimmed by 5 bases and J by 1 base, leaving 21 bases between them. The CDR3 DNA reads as TGTGCCAGCAGCAAATCTCGATTTCACAGGGCATCCTACGAGCAGTACTTC. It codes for CASSKSRFHRASYEQYF.

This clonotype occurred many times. CDR3 nucleotides: TGTGCCAGCAGCCGGGAGCTTACACAGTATACGCAGTATTTT. This codes for CASSRELTQYTQYF. The genes are TRBV14 and TRBJ2-3, with D possibly TRBD2 on 5 matching bases. Trimming left V 4 bases short and J 7 bases short, with 15 bases between. Germline CDR1 reads SGHDN; CDR2 reads FVKESK. The CDR3 totals 14 residues.

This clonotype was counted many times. This CDR3 reads CASSITVGNTEAFF. CDR3 DNA sequence: TGTGCCAGTAGTATCACGGTGGGGAACACTGAAGCTTTCTTT. This chain joins TRBV19 and TRBJ1-1; D is unresolved. V lost 3 bases to trimming and J lost 1 base, with 9 bases between them. This CDR3 has 14 residues. Per the germline V gene, CDR1 is LNHDA and CDR2 is SQIVND (reference sequence).

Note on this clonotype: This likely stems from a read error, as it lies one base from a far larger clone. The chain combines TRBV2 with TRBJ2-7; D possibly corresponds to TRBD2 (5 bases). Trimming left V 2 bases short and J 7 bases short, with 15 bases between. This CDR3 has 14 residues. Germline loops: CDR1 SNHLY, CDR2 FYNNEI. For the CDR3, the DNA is TGTGCCAGCAGTGAATTGGGGTCTCGGAGGGAGCAGTACTTC. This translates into CASSELGSRREQYF.

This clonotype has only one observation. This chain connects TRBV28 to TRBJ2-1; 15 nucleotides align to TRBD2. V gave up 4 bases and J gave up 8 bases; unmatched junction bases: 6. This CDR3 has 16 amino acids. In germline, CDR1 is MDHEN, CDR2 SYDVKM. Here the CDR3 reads CASSSGLAGGVDEQFF. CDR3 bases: TGTGCCAGCAGTTCGGGACTAGCGGGAGGAGTAGATGAGCAGTTCTTC.

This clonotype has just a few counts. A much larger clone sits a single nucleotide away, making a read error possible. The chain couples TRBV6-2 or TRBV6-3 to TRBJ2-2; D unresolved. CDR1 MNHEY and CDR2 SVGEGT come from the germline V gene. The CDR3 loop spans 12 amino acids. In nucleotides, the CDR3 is TGTGCCAGCGGTTACGACGGCGGGGAGCTGTTTTTT. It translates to CASGYDGGELFF.

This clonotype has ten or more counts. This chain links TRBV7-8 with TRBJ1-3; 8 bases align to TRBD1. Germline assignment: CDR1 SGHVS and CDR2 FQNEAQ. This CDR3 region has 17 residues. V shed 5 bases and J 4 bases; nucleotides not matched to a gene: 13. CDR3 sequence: CASSPGQAGIPGNTIYF. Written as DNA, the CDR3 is TGTGCCAGCAGCCCGGGACAGGCCGGAATACCGGGAAACACCATATATTTT.

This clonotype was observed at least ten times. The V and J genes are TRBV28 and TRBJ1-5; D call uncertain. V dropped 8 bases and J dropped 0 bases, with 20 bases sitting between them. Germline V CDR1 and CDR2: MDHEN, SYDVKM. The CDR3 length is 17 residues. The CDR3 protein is CASQPHPAWDSNQPQHF. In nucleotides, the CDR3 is TGTGCCAGCCAGCCTCACCCCGCCTGGGATAGCAATCAGCCCCAGCATTTT.

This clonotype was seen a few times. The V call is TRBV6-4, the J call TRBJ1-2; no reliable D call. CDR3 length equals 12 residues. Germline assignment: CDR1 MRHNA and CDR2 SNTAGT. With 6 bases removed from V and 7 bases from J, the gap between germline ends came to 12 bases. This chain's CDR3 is CASRDGLSGYTF. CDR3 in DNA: TGTGCCAGCAGGGACGGGTTGTCTGGCTACACCTTC.

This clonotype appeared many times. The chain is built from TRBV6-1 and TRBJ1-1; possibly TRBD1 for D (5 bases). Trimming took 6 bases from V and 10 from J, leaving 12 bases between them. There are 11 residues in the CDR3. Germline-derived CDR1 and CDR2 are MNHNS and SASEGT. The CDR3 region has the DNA TGTGCCAGCAGGAAGCGAGGGGCAGCTTTCTTT. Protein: CASRKRGAAFF.

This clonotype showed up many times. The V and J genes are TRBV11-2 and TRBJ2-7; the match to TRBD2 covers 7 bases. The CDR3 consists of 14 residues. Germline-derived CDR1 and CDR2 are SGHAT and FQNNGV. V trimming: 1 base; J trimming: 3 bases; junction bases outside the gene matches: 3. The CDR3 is CASSLVIAGYEQYF. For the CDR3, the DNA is TGTGCCAGCAGCTTAGTAATAGCGGGCTACGAGCAGTACTTC.

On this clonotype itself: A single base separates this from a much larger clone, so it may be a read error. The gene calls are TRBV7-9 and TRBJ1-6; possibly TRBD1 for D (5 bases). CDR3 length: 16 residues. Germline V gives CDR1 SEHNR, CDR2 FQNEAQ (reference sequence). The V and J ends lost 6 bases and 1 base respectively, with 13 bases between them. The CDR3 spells CASRPGRASYNSPLHF. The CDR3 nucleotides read TGTGCCAGCAGGCCTGGCAGGGCGTCCTATAATTCACCCCTCCACTTT. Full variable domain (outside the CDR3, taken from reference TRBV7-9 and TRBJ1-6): DTGVSQNPRHKITKRGQNVTFRCDPISEHNRLYWYRQTLGQGPEFLTYFQNEAQLEKSRLLSDRFSAERPKGSFSTLEIQRTEQGDSAMYLCASRPGRASYNSPLHFGNGTRLTVT.

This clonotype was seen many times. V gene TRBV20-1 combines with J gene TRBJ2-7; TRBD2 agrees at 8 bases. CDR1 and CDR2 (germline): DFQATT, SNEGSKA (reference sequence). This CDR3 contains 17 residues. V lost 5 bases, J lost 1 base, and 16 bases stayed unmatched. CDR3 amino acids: CSAPRGIAGLLSYEQYF. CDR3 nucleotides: TGCAGTGCTCCCCGGGGGATAGCGGGATTACTTTCCTACGAGCAGTACTTC.

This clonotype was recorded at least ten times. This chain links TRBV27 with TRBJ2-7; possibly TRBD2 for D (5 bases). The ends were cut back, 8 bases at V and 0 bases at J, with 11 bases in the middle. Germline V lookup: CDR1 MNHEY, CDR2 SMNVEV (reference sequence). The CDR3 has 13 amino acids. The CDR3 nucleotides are TGTGCCAGCGGTAGCGATAGCTCCTACGAGCAGTACTTC. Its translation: CASGSDSSYEQYF.

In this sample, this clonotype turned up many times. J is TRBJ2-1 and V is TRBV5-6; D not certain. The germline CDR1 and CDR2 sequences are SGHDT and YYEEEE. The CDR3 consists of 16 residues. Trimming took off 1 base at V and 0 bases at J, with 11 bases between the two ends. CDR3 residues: CASSLNSVSSYNEQFF. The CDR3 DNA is TGTGCCAGCAGCTTGAATTCCGTAAGCTCCTACAATGAGCAGTTCTTC.

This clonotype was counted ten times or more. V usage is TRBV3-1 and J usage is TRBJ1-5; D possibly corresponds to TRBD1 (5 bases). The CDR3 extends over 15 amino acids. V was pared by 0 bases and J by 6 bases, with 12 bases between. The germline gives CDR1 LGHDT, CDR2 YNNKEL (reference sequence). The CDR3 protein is CASSQDLGGGQPQHF. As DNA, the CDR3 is TGTGCCAGCAGCCAAGATTTGGGGGGAGGTCAGCCCCAGCATTTT.

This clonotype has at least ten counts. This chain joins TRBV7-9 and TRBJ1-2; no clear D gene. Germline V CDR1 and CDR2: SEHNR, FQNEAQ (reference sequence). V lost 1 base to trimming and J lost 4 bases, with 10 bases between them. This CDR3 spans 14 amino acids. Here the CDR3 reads CASSLGEGRYGYTF. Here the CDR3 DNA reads TGTGCCAGCAGCTTAGGGGAAGGGCGCTATGGCTACACCTTC. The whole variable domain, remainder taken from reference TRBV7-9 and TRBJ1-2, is DTGVSQNPRHKITKRGQNVTFRCDPISEHNRLYWYRQTLGQGPEFLTYFQNEAQLEKSRLLSDRFSAERPKGSFSTLEIQRTEQGDSAMYLCASSLGEGRYGYTFGSGTRLTVV.

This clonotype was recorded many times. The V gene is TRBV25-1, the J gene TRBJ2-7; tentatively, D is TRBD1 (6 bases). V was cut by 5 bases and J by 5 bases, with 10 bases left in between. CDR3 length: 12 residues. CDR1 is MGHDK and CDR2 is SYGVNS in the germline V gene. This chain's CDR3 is CASSLTGHEQYF. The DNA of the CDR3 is TGTGCCAGCAGTTTAACAGGGCACGAGCAGTACTTC.

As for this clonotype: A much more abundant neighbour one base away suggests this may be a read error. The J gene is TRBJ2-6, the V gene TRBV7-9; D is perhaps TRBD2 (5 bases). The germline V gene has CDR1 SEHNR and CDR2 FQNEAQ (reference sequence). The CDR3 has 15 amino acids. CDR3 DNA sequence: TGTGCCGGCAGCTCCCTAGCCTCTGGGGCCAACGTCCTGACTTTC. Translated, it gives CAGSSLASGANVLTF. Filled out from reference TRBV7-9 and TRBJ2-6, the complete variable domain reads DTGVSQNPRHKITKRGQNVTFRCDPISEHNRLYWYRQTLGQGPEFLTYFQNEAQLEKSRLLSDRFSAERPKGSFSTLEIQRTEQGDSAMYLCAGSSLASGANVLTFGAGSRLTVL.